This TCR beta chain is from a study of cytomegalovirus exposure and HLA in healthy donors. Study as a whole: T cells numbering some 170 million yielded fewer than 140 million unique TCR beta sequences in an earlier analysis.

Study results and caveats: The likely explanation for a cluster of highly shared sequence variants was sequencing artifact. When analyzed later, a missense DCLRE1C variant was found to be linked to TCR beta V- and J-gene trimming.

Points on this clone: No antigen is known for it.

The PCR was carried out with 60 Vbeta primers and 13 Jbeta primers. Only in-frame clones appear in the TCRdb table, and some are missing; sequencing was by immunoSEQ multiplex PCR. Here the sample table reports 50,000 to 70,000 clones. The V and J ends lost 3 bases and 7 bases respectively, with 6 bases between them. Germline lookup yields CDR1 MDHEN and CDR2 SYDVKM. This CDR3 spans 11 amino acids. Sequencing input: PBMCs. The sequence derives from a young woman in good health and CMV-seronegative. The V and J genes are TRBV28 and TRBJ1-1; D gene uncertain. CDR3 protein: CASSFYGEAFF. CDR3 in DNA: TGTGCCAGCAGTTTCTACGGTGAAGCTTTCTTT.